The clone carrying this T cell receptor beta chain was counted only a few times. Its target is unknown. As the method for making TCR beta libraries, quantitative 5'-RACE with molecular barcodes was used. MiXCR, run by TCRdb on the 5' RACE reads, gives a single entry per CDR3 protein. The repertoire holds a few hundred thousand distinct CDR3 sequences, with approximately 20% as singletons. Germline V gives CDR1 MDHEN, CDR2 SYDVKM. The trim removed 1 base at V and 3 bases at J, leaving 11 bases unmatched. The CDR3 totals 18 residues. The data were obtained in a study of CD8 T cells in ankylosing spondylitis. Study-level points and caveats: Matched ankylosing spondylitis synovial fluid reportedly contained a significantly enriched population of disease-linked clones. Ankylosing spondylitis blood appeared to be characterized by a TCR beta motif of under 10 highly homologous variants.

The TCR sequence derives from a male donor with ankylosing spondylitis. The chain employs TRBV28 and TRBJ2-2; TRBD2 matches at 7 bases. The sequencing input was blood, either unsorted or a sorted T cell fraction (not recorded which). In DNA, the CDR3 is TGTGCCAGCAGTTTATCGGCGGGGGATTTATTCTACACCGGGGAGCTGTTTTTT. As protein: CASSLSAGDLFYTGELFF.